These 19 T cell receptor beta chains were all obtained from the same sample, sequenced in a study of OX40 agonist ivuxolimab in advanced cancers. TCRdb's table, derived via immunoSEQ multiplex PCR, lists solely in-frame clones and lacks some. The top ten hold roughly an eighth of the sample, which has tens of thousands of clones, 90% to 95% seen once. Specimen: CD4+ or CD8+ T cells sorted from blood, collected in a trial of the OX40 agonist ivuxolimab. These receptors were taken from an adult with an advanced solid tumor such as melanoma, head and neck, liver or kidney cancer.

CDR3 sequence reads: CASSYSKGAGTEAFF. The DNA of the CDR3 is TGTGCCAGCAGTTACTCGAAGGGGGCCGGGACTGAAGCTTTCTTT. V is TRBV6-5 and J is TRBJ1-1, with TRBD1 matching over 7 bases. After removal of 0 bases from V and 5 bases from J, the junction contained 6 bases not matched to a gene. The CDR3 runs to 15 residues. CDR1 is MNHEY and CDR2 is SVGAGI in the germline V gene.

The rearrangement links TRBV10-1 to TRBJ2-1; D possibly uses TRBD1 or TRBD2 (7 bases each). CDR1 and CDR2 (germline): WNHNN, SYGVQD (reference sequence). Deletions cut 4 bases from V and 4 bases from J, with 35 bases between. The CDR3 totals 22 residues. CDR3 protein: CASSGSGGTEQGLRGFYNEQFF. The CDR3 DNA reads TGCGCCAGCAGTGGCTCGGGGGGAACTGAACAGGGGTTGAGGGGTTTTTACAATGAGCAGTTCTTC.

In this sample, this clone turned up a few times. The rearrangement joins TRBV18 to TRBJ1-5; D unclear. V was shortened by 2 bases and J by 3 bases, with 11 bases between the two germline ends. This CDR3 region has 15 residues. From germline, CDR1 is KGHSH and CDR2 LQKENI. Here the CDR3 reads CASSPSGFNNQPQHF. The CDR3 coding sequence is TGTGCCAGCTCACCATCTGGGTTCAACAATCAGCCCCAGCATTTT.

The chain combines TRBV27 with TRBJ2-4; TRBD1 aligns across 7 bases. V shed 5 bases and J 1 base; nucleotides not matched to a gene: 2. The CDR3 length is 14 residues. Germline loops: CDR1 MNHEY, CDR2 SMNVEV (reference sequence). Written as DNA, the CDR3 is TGTGCCAGCAGTCCGACAGGGGCCAAAAACATTCAGTACTTC. The encoded protein is CASSPTGAKNIQYF.

This chain connects TRBV27 to TRBJ1-4, with D possibly being TRBD1 (5 bases). Trimming shortened V by 5 bases and J by 5 bases, and 21 bases separated the two germline ends. The CDR3 runs to 17 residues. Germline CDR1 reads MNHEY; CDR2 reads SMNVEV (reference sequence). CDR3 in amino acids: CASSLRHRGPSNEKLFF. Here the CDR3 DNA reads TGTGCCAGCAGTCTACGACATAGGGGCCCCTCGAATGAAAAACTGTTTTTT.

This chain joins TRBV6-6 and TRBJ2-7, with 8 bases fitting TRBD1. The V and J ends lost 4 bases and 5 bases, in that order; junction bases with no gene match: 4. The CDR3 runs to 13 residues. Germline V gene lookup returns CDR1 MNHNY and CDR2 SVGAGI (reference sequence). Here the CDR3 DNA reads TGTGCCAGCAGTTCCGGACAGGGCAACGAGCAGTACTTC. It encodes CASSSGQGNEQYF.

The chain has TRBV27 and TRBJ2-3, with D possibly matching TRBD2 (6 bases). V shed 6 bases and J shed 9 bases, with 25 bases lying between them. CDR3 length: 16 residues. Germline V lookup: CDR1 MNHEY, CDR2 SMNVEV (reference sequence). This chain's CDR3 is CASRWGVDATKGTQYF. The CDR3 nucleotides are TGTGCCAGCAGATGGGGGGTGGATGCCACAAAGGGGACGCAGTATTTT.

The rearrangement links TRBV7-2 to TRBJ2-7; D gene uncertain. This CDR3 comprises 13 residues. The ends were cut back, 0 bases at V and 7 bases at J, with 10 bases in the middle. From germline, CDR1 is SGHTA and CDR2 FQGNSA. CDR3 DNA sequence: TGTGCCAGCAGCTTAGCGAGGAGCCGGGAGCAGTACTTC. Translation: CASSLARSREQYF. The entire variable domain, with the rest obtained from reference TRBV7-2 and TRBJ2-7, is as follows: GAGVSQSPSNKVTEKGKDVELRCDPISGHTALYWYRQSLGQGLEFLIYFQGNSAPDKSGLPSDRFSAERTGGSVSTLTIQRTQQEDSAVYLCASSLARSREQYFGPGTRLTVT.

This clone was seen only once. The chain employs TRBV19 and TRBJ2-7; D possibly uses TRBD1 or TRBD2 (5 bases each). The CDR3 consists of 14 residues. Trimming stripped 7 bases from V and 2 bases from J, with 15 bases between. Germline V gene data show CDR1 as LNHDA and CDR2 as SQIVND (reference sequence). DNA of the CDR3: TGTGCCAGTACTGTCGGGACGGGACCCTACGAGCAGTACTTC. It yields the protein CASTVGTGPYEQYF.

This chain joins TRBV19 and TRBJ1-2, with 7 positions matching TRBD1. Germline values: CDR1 LNHDA, CDR2 SQIVND (reference sequence). CDR3 size: 16 residues. V lost 3 bases, J lost 2 bases, and 9 bases stayed unmatched. The CDR3 DNA reads as TGTGCCAGTAGTATGCCCGGACAGGACATAAACTATGGCTACACCTTC. Translated: CASSMPGQDINYGYTF.

This chain connects TRBV7-9 to TRBJ2-1, with D perhaps matching TRBD2 (6 bases). The CDR3 extends over 17 amino acids. The V and J ends lost 3 bases and 0 bases respectively, with 15 bases between them. Per the germline V gene, CDR1 is SEHNR and CDR2 is FQNEAQ (reference sequence). CDR3 in amino acids: CASSLEELAASYNEQFF. CDR3 sequence (DNA): TGTGCCAGCAGCTTGGAGGAGTTAGCGGCCTCCTACAATGAGCAGTTCTTC.

The gene calls are TRBV6-6 and TRBJ1-2; TRBD1 matches at 7 bases. Losses at the gene ends were 5 bases for V and 3 bases for J; bases not matched to a gene: 6. In germline, CDR1 is MNHNY, CDR2 SVGAGI (reference sequence). CDR3 size: 14 residues. The CDR3 is CASSGLGQDYGYTF. The CDR3 bases are TGTGCCAGCAGTGGACTCGGACAGGACTATGGCTACACCTTC.

J is TRBJ2-3 and V is TRBV7-2, with D maybe TRBD2 (5 bases). Germline V gene lookup returns CDR1 SGHTA and CDR2 FQGNSA. This CDR3 is 18 amino acids long. Trimming removed 6 bases at V and 0 bases at J, with 22 bases between. The CDR3 sequence is CASSLAPPQERSTDTQYF. Written as DNA, the CDR3 is TGTGCCAGCAGTCTAGCCCCCCCTCAGGAGCGGAGCACAGATACGCAGTATTTT.

This clone was recorded once. V is TRBV27 and J is TRBJ2-7, with no clear D. V was clipped by 1 base and J by 0 bases, with 7 bases between them. The CDR3 covers 14 residues. CDR1 is MNHEY, CDR2 SMNVEV, per germline (reference sequence). CDR3 loop: CASSLFYNSYEQYF. CDR3 DNA sequence: TGTGCCAGCAGTTTATTTTACAACTCCTACGAGCAGTACTTC.

The chain is built from TRBV7-8 and TRBJ2-5; 8 bases are shared with TRBD1. V lost 1 base to trimming and J lost 2 bases; unmatched junction nucleotides: 6. This CDR3 is built from 16 residues. In germline, CDR1 is SGHVS, CDR2 FQNEAQ. CDR3 in amino acids: CASSLDPDREQETQYF. CDR3 DNA sequence: TGTGCCAGCAGCTTAGACCCGGACAGGGAGCAAGAGACCCAGTACTTC. Drawing the rest from reference TRBV7-8 and TRBJ2-5, the complete variable domain is GAGVSQSPRYKVAKRGQDVALRCDPISGHVSLFWYQQALGQGPEFLTYFQNEAQLDKSGLPSDRFFAERPEGSVSTLKIQRTQQEDSAVYLCASSLDPDREQETQYFGPGTRLLVL.

The chain is built from TRBV6-5 and TRBJ1-5, with D maybe TRBD1 (5 bases). V was cut by 6 bases and J by 2 bases, with 11 bases left in between. CDR1 MNHEY and CDR2 SVGAGI come from the germline V gene. This CDR3 comprises 14 residues. CDR3 protein: CASSPGPGNQPQHF. DNA for the CDR3: TGTGCCAGCAGCCCGGGACCGGGCAATCAGCCCCAGCATTTT.

The chain is built from TRBV14 and TRBJ2-7; 7 bases line up with TRBD1. The length of the CDR3 is 15 residues. V gave up 4 bases and J gave up 5 bases; unmatched junction bases: 11. Germline V gene lookup returns CDR1 SGHDN and CDR2 FVKESK. The CDR3 coding sequence is TGTGCCAGCAGCCCCCGCGAGACAGGGCTGGACGAGCAGTACTTC. This translates into CASSPRETGLDEQYF.

The CDR3 DNA sequence: TGTGCCAGCAGTTACGGGACAGGGGCCTACGAGCAGTACTTC. It codes for CASSYGTGAYEQYF. The J gene is TRBJ2-7, the V gene TRBV6-5, with 10 positions matching TRBD1. The CDR3 has 14 residues. Germline V gives CDR1 MNHEY, CDR2 SVGAGI. Losses at the gene ends were 2 bases for V and 2 bases for J; bases not matched to a gene: 0.

The V gene is TRBV5-1, the J gene TRBJ1-1, with D unclear. Germline values: CDR1 SGHRS, CDR2 YFSETQ. Trimming stripped 6 bases from V and 1 base from J, with 16 bases between. This CDR3 region has 15 residues. The CDR3: CASTLHPLGNTEAFF. The CDR3 DNA follows: TGCGCCAGCACCCTTCACCCCTTAGGGAACACTGAAGCTTTCTTT.